Below are 32 T cell receptor beta chains sequenced from a single sample in a study of T-cell reconstitution after alpha-beta-depleted transplantation in children (dated by TCRdb to the mid-2010s). Library preparation was by PCR. Sequenced using an Illumina HiSeq 2500. To normalize quantification of the TCRbeta repertoire, the TCR libraries were built with molecular barcoding that relied on unique molecular identifiers. The raw public reads went through TCRdb reprocessing: fastp at Q25, MiXCR clone calling, in-frame beta chains kept. Merged by CDR3 protein, the rows form single entries marked with the most common genes and DNA. The sample profile shows about a million distinct CDR3 sequences; around 30% of them were found once. Together, the top ten hold approximately 30% of the sample. Taken with the paper, the label for treatment or condition translates to: allogeneic hematopoietic cell transplantation with graft depleted of TCRalphabeta T cells and CD19 B cells.

Sequences were derived from PBMCs, mostly from graft donor cells, sampled 360 days after TCRalphabeta/CD19-depleted stem cell transplant. These receptors were obtained from a boy less than two years old who had a stem cell transplant for SCID, so the T cells may come from the graft donor.

The chain joins TRBV3-1 to TRBJ2-7; D is perhaps TRBD1 or TRBD2 (6 bases each). V gave up 4 bases and J gave up 4 bases, with 14 bases separating them. Germline V gene sequence: CDR1 LGHDT, CDR2 YNNKEL (reference sequence). There are 14 residues in the CDR3. CDR3 amino acids: CASSPSPGAYEQYF. In DNA form, the CDR3 reads TGTGCCAGCAGCCCCTCCCCGGGGGCGTACGAGCAGTACTTC.

The gene calls are TRBV24-1 and TRBJ2-2; the D call may be TRBD1 or TRBD2 (5 bases each). The CDR3 is made up of 14 amino acids. Germline V CDR1 and CDR2: KGHDR, SFDVKD. V was pared by 9 bases and J by 1 base, with 11 bases between. The chain's CDR3 is CATSGSLNTGELFF. The CDR3, as DNA: TGTGCCACCTCAGGGAGTTTGAACACCGGGGAGCTGTTTTTT.

Of note for this clonotype: This could be a read error, since a much larger clone is one nucleotide away. V gene TRBV5-6 combines with J gene TRBJ2-1, with 8 bases fitting TRBD1. The V gene's germline CDR1 is SGHDT and CDR2 YYEEEE. J lost 4 bases, V lost 5 bases, and 5 bases had no gene match. The length of the CDR3 is 14 residues. The DNA of the CDR3 is TGTGCCAGCAGTACCGGGACAGGTTACAATGAGCAGTTCTTC. It specifies CASSTGTGYNEQFF.

J is TRBJ1-1 and V is TRBV11-2; D unclear. Per the germline V gene, CDR1 is SGHAT and CDR2 is FQNNGV. The CDR3 totals 15 residues. Trimming removed 2 bases from V and 2 bases from J, with 12 bases in between. The CDR3 sequence: CASSLPPWVNTEAFF. The CDR3, as DNA: TGTGCCAGCAGCTTACCCCCTTGGGTAAACACTGAAGCTTTCTTT.

This clonotype turned up a few times. V usage is TRBV5-8 and J usage is TRBJ2-1, with 9 bases aligning to TRBD1. This CDR3 contains 17 residues. From germline, CDR1 is SGHTS and CDR2 YDEGEE. V lost 5 bases to trimming and J lost 4 bases; unmatched junction nucleotides: 13. The CDR3: CASSHVIRTGVYNEQFF. CDR3 DNA: TGTGCCAGCAGTCACGTTATTAGGACAGGGGTATACAATGAGCAGTTCTTC.

The chain's CDR3 is CASSLEGAHSPLHF. The DNA of the CDR3 is TGCGCCAGCAGCTTGGAGGGGGCCCACTCACCCCTCCACTTT. V is TRBV5-1 and J is TRBJ1-6; 7 nucleotides align to TRBD1. The germline V gene encodes CDR1 SGHRS and CDR2 YFSETQ. The CDR3 totals 14 residues. J lost 10 bases, V lost 0 bases, and 4 bases had no gene match.

This clonotype has a handful of counts. The rearrangement links TRBV2 to TRBJ2-1; D is perhaps TRBD1 or TRBD2 (5 bases each). This CDR3 contains 15 residues. The V gene lost 7 bases and the J gene lost 4 bases, with 17 bases spanning the gap. Per germline, CDR1 SNHLY and CDR2 FYNNEI. For the CDR3, the DNA is TGTGCCAGCACCTTCGGGGCCCTATCATACAATGAGCAGTTCTTC. Translated: CASTFGALSYNEQFF.

The rearrangement links TRBV27 to TRBJ2-1, with D possibly TRBD2 on 6 matching bases. This CDR3 has 12 amino acids. Germline V gene data show CDR1 as MNHEY and CDR2 as SMNVEV (reference sequence). The V end was cut by 7 bases, the J end by 9 bases, with 13 bases between. The CDR3 loop is CASMNLASEQFF. Here the CDR3 DNA reads TGTGCCAGCATGAACCTAGCGTCTGAGCAGTTCTTC.

This clonotype was seen a handful of times. This sequence joins TRBV28 and TRBJ1-3; D call uncertain. Germline CDR1 is MDHEN and CDR2 is SYDVKM. The CDR3 extends over 14 amino acids. V was clipped by 3 bases and J by 1 base, with 7 bases between them. CDR3 bases: TGTGCCAGCAGTTTTGGGTTTTCTGGAAACACCATATATTTT. It codes for CASSFGFSGNTIYF.

The chain carries TRBV5-5 and TRBJ2-7; TRBD1 aligns across 9 bases. Unmatched junction bases numbered 7, after V lost 6 bases and J lost 0 bases. Looked up from germline, CDR1 is SGHKS and CDR2 is YYEKEE (reference sequence). The length of the CDR3 is 15 residues. The CDR3 DNA sequence: TGTGCCAGCATCCCGACAGGGGGAAGCTCCTACGAGCAGTACTTC. Translated: CASIPTGGSSYEQYF.

The chain recombines TRBV29-1 with TRBJ2-1; D might be TRBD1 or TRBD2, each matching 5 bases. The V and J ends lost 6 bases and 6 bases respectively, with 15 bases between them. CDR1 is SQVTM, CDR2 ANQGSEA, per germline. This CDR3 spans 13 amino acids. The CDR3 loop is CSVPGPGTNEQFF. The CDR3, as DNA: TGCAGCGTCCCGGGCCCAGGGACCAATGAGCAGTTCTTC.

This clonotype was counted between two and nine times. The CDR3: CASSLVSGVGYTF. The CDR3 region has the DNA TGTGCCAGCAGTTTAGTTTCCGGGGTAGGCTACACCTTC. The chain joins TRBV12-3 or TRBV12-4 to TRBJ1-2; no reliable D call. Between the trimmed V and J ends, which lost 1 base and 8 bases, there was a span of 11 bases. This CDR3 contains 13 residues.

This clonotype was detected only once. The chain is built from TRBV15 and TRBJ1-5, with D possibly TRBD1 on 6 matching bases. This CDR3 region has 17 residues. V was clipped by 1 base and J by 0 bases, with 13 bases between them. The germline V gene encodes CDR1 LNHNV and CDR2 YYDKDF (reference sequence). In DNA, the CDR3 is TGTGCCACCAGCAGAGGGCCGGACAGTAATAGCAATCAGCCCCAGCATTTT. Amino acids: CATSRGPDSNSNQPQHF.

This chain connects TRBV6-5 to TRBJ1-1; the D gene is possibly TRBD1 (6 bases). This CDR3 comprises 19 residues. V was pared by 4 bases and J by 1 base, with 25 bases between. The germline V gene encodes CDR1 MNHEY and CDR2 SVGAGI. CDR3 bases: TGTGCCAGCAGTTTTTCCTGGGACACCGACCTTAACACGAACACTGAAGCTTTCTTT. Translated: CASSFSWDTDLNTNTEAFF.

This chain links TRBV6-2 or TRBV6-3 with TRBJ2-3; 8 bases line up with TRBD2. Germline lookup yields CDR1 MNHEY and CDR2 SVGEGT. V lost 6 bases to trimming and J lost 5 bases; unmatched junction nucleotides: 4. This CDR3 is 13 amino acids long. The CDR3 spells CASSGLAIDTQYF. CDR3 DNA sequence: TGTGCCAGCAGCGGACTAGCCATAGATACGCAGTATTTT.

In this sample, this clonotype turned up a few times. This chain joins TRBV20-1 and TRBJ2-1, with 10 bases fitting TRBD2. Germline values: CDR1 DFQATT, CDR2 SNEGSKA (reference sequence). The CDR3 runs to 15 residues. The trim removed 3 bases at V and 4 bases at J, leaving 6 bases unmatched. CDR3 coding DNA: TGCAGTGCTAGCCCAGGACTAGCGGTGTACAATGAGCAGTTCTTC. Encoded protein: CSASPGLAVYNEQFF.

The chain combines TRBV12-3 or TRBV12-4 with TRBJ2-7, with D uncertain. The CDR3 loop spans 13 amino acids. V was clipped by 4 bases and J by 2 bases, with 9 bases between them. In DNA, the CDR3 is TGTGCCAGCAGTTCACCGACCCCCTACGAGCAGTACTTC. Residues: CASSSPTPYEQYF.

This clonotype was observed a few times. The rearrangement uses TRBV11-2 and TRBJ2-7; weak D call: TRBD1 (5 bases). CDR1 and CDR2 (germline): SGHAT, FQNNGV. This CDR3 is built from 14 residues. Trimming took off 5 bases at V and 0 bases at J, with 11 bases between the two ends. The CDR3 reads CASSPRQISYEQYF. The CDR3 nucleotides read TGTGCCAGCAGCCCGAGACAGATCTCCTACGAGCAGTACTTC.

Only a few counts were recorded for this clonotype. The chain is built from TRBV28 and TRBJ1-4, with D unclear. V was cut by 2 bases and J by 2 bases, with 9 bases left in between. The CDR3 length is 15 residues. Germline CDR1 MDHEN, CDR2 SYDVKM. CDR3 sequence (DNA): TGTGCCAGCAGTTTACTAGCGGGCACTAATGAAAAACTGTTTTTT. Protein product: CASSLLAGTNEKLFF.

The CDR3 nucleotides are TGTGCCTGGAGAGGGGGACAGGGGGCGCGTCCCAGCGGCTACACCTTC. It is translated as CAWRGGQGARPSGYTF. V gene TRBV30 combines with J gene TRBJ1-2; 12 bases fit TRBD1. Per the germline V gene, CDR1 is GTSNPN and CDR2 is SVGIG (reference sequence). V lost 3 bases and J lost 8; bases outside the gene matches: 13. The CDR3 sequence is 16 residues long.

A few counts support this clonotype. The rearrangement joins TRBV20-1 to TRBJ2-2; no firm D call. Germline V gene lookup returns CDR1 DFQATT and CDR2 SNEGSKA (reference sequence). V lost 0 bases and J lost 4, with 9 bases in between. The CDR3 is 14 amino acids. Here the CDR3 DNA reads TGCAGTGCTAGAGACAGGAAGCCCACCGGGGAGCTGTTTTTT. As protein: CSARDRKPTGELFF.

The V call is TRBV9, the J call TRBJ2-1; D might be TRBD1 or TRBD2, each matching 6 bases. The length of the CDR3 is 12 residues. V lost 2 bases and J lost 10, with 10 bases in between. Germline V gene data show CDR1 as SGDLS and CDR2 as YYNGEE. CDR3 in DNA: TGTGCCAGCAGCGTGGGGGGCCGGGAGCAGTTCTTC. It codes for CASSVGGREQFF.

The chain has TRBV12-3 or TRBV12-4 and TRBJ2-3, with D possibly matching TRBD2 (6 bases). The CDR3 runs to 15 residues. V dropped 6 bases and J dropped 2 bases, with 15 bases sitting between them. CDR3 residues: CASSRRGAATDTQYF. In DNA form, the CDR3 reads TGTGCCAGCAGCCGTCGCGGGGCGGCCACAGATACGCAGTATTTT.

This clonotype was seen a few times. This sequence joins TRBV25-1 and TRBJ2-3; D is unclear. The CDR3 contains 15 residues. V gave up 6 bases and J gave up 3 bases, with 16 bases separating them. In germline, CDR1 is MGHDK, CDR2 SYGVNS. This CDR3 is CASSPSERLTDTQYF. Here the CDR3 DNA reads TGTGCCAGCAGCCCCTCCGAGCGTCTAACAGATACGCAGTATTTT.

In its sample, this clonotype was seen once. The chain employs TRBV5-1 and TRBJ2-6; D not certain. CDR1 SGHRS and CDR2 YFSETQ come from the germline V gene. Trimming took off 0 bases at V and 0 bases at J, with 7 bases between the two ends. This CDR3 is 16 amino acids long. The CDR3 nucleotides read TGCGCCAGCAGCTTGGGGCACAACTCTGGGGCCAACGTCCTGACTTTC. It translates to CASSLGHNSGANVLTF.

The chain carries TRBV7-2 and TRBJ2-5; 11 bases match TRBD2. Looked up from germline, CDR1 is SGHTA and CDR2 is FQGNSA. Trimming cost V 6 bases and J 4 bases; bases outside gene matches: 4. The CDR3 runs 14 residues. CDR3 region: CASSSGGAGETQYF. The CDR3 DNA is TGTGCCAGCAGTAGCGGGGGGGCCGGAGAGACCCAGTACTTC.

This clonotype was seen once. The J gene is TRBJ2-7, the V gene TRBV27; D is undetermined. The V gene's germline CDR1 is MNHEY and CDR2 SMNVEV (reference sequence). The CDR3 contains 13 residues. Between the trimmed V and J ends, which lost 5 bases and 3 bases, there was a span of 11 bases. The CDR3 DNA sequence: TGTGCCAGCAGTAGGGCACCAATCTACGAGCAGTACTTC. This gives the protein CASSRAPIYEQYF.

This chain joins TRBV4-1 and TRBJ1-1; D unresolved. The CDR3 is made up of 15 amino acids. Per the germline V gene, CDR1 is MGHRA and CDR2 is YSYEKL. The V gene lost 1 base and the J gene lost 1 base, with 10 bases spanning the gap. The CDR3 sequence is CASSQVGRKNTEAFF. The CDR3 DNA sequence: TGCGCCAGCAGCCAAGTCGGTAGGAAGAACACTGAAGCTTTCTTT.

This rearrangement joins TRBV7-9 to TRBJ2-5; D is unresolved. The V gene lost 8 bases and the J gene lost 1 base, with 11 bases spanning the gap. CDR3 length: 13 amino acids. Germline V gives CDR1 SEHNR, CDR2 FQNEAQ (reference sequence). Here the CDR3 DNA reads TGTGCCAGCTCCAGAGCAGCCCAAGAGACCCAGTACTTC. Encoded protein: CASSRAAQETQYF.

J is TRBJ2-1 and V is TRBV19, with D maybe TRBD1 (5 bases). The CDR3 contains 12 residues. The germline gives CDR1 LNHDA, CDR2 SQIVND (reference sequence). V gave up 4 bases and J gave up 10 bases, with 11 bases separating them. This chain's CDR3 is CASSRQWPEQFF. In DNA, the CDR3 is TGTGCCAGTAGTAGACAGTGGCCAGAGCAGTTCTTC.

The chain has TRBV5-1 and TRBJ1-2; TRBD1 matches 9 bases. V trimming: 7 bases; J trimming: 3 bases; junction bases outside the gene matches: 10. There are 15 residues in the CDR3. From germline, CDR1 is SGHRS and CDR2 YFSETQ. The CDR3 region is CASGTSTGGHYGYTF. CDR3 nucleotide sequence: TGCGCCAGCGGCACCTCGACAGGGGGTCACTATGGCTACACCTTC.

Concerning this clonotype: No DNA is shown, since the ends of the CDR3 on it are uncertain; the CDR3 is the one TCRdb lists. V is TRBV6-5 and J is TRBJ1-1; TRBD1 reflects the table's D call only, with no check against the DNA. The CDR3 contains 15 residues when both ends are counted. Germline values: CDR1 MNHEY, CDR2 SVGAGI. CDR3 sequence reads: CASSSSGHFNTEAFF.